Listed below are T cell receptor beta chains from one sample, sequenced in a study of OX40 agonist ivuxolimab in advanced cancers. Clones were read by immunoSEQ multiplex PCR, and TCRdb kept only the in-frame ones, dropping some. The data contain around 72,000 clones, around 91% of them singletons. The material was CD4+ or CD8+ T cells sorted from blood, obtained in a trial of the OX40 agonist ivuxolimab. These receptors originate from an adult with an advanced solid tumor such as melanoma, head and neck, liver or kidney cancer. The CDR3 runs from the conserved cysteine through the conserved F or W.

J gene | V gene | CDR3 protein
TRBJ2-3 | TRBV19 | CASSIAGGRTDTQYF
TRBJ1-1 | TRBV18 | CASSLRDRGGTEAFF
TRBJ2-7 | TRBV29-1 | CSAPLGGREHIFEQYF
TRBJ2-7 | TRBV4-2 | CASSQEPGLAGGYEQYF
TRBJ2-2 | TRBV30 | CAWSQTNTGELFF
TRBJ2-5 | TRBV5-1 | CASNKQGNIQETQYF
TRBJ1-1 | TRBV29-1 | CSVEPGQGATEAFF
TRBJ2-7 | TRBV6-5 | CASRGTATYEQYF
TRBJ2-1 | TRBV5-1 | CASSFASGYNEQFF
TRBJ2-7 | TRBV5-1 | CASSLEALSSYEQYF
TRBJ1-1 | TRBV27 | CASSLVQGLNTEAFF
TRBJ2-5 | TRBV18 | CASSPASGGQETQYF
TRBJ2-2 | TRBV9 | CASSVPGTATGELFF
TRBJ2-7 | TRBV11-3 | CASSRAGNEQYF
TRBJ1-5 | TRBV7-8 | CASSSGNQGANQPQHF
TRBJ2-1 | TRBV7-9 | CASSLLAGAGNEQFF
TRBJ1-5 | TRBV15 | CATSRDADPNQPQHF
TRBJ1-2 | TRBV6-1 | CASRTGDLANYGYTF
TRBJ2-5 | TRBV29-1 | CSVEGVPAGGLETQYF
TRBJ2-2 | TRBV5-6 | CASRVGLAGVMTRELFF
TRBJ2-7 | TRBV11-3 | CASSLNRDGEQYF
TRBJ2-5 | TRBV6-5 | CASSYSTSEETQYF
TRBJ1-4 | TRBV5-1 | CASTSGGQHNEKLFF
TRBJ2-1 | TRBV5-1 | CASSPSGVGNNEQFF
TRBJ2-5 | TRBV14 | CASSQERASGIQETQYF
TRBJ2-4 | TRBV7-2 | CASSLEVGRQYF
TRBJ2-1 | TRBV11-2 | CASSLRGFRDRDLGEQFF
TRBJ1-2 | TRBV5-6 | CASSFWTGGALRGYTF
TRBJ2-5 | TRBV19 | CASRGQGIGWTQYF
TRBJ1-2 | TRBV5-1 | CASSPGAGGGGYTF
TRBJ2-7 | TRBV5-1 | CASSLSPPTYEQYF
TRBJ1-1 | TRBV5-1 | CASSVAAANTEAFF
TRBJ1-1 | TRBV4-2 | CASSQDPLTGAEAFF
TRBJ1-1 | TRBV18 | CASSPGRYTEAFF
TRBJ2-6 | TRBV23-1 | CASSQSCGGVKSGANVLTF
TRBJ1-3 | TRBV2 | CASSEGQGVGNTIYF
TRBJ2-5 | TRBV2 | CASSDRETQYF
TRBJ1-2 | TRBV5-4 | CASSPGQGYGYTF
TRBJ2-1 | TRBV7-8 | CASSFGTSGTYNEQFF
TRBJ2-3 | TRBV20-1 | CSAPDKKQYF
TRBJ1-4 | TRBV5-1 | CASSLGQGNEKLFF
TRBJ1-2 | TRBV18 | CASSPGIYGYTF
TRBJ2-3 | TRBV5-1 | CASSTTGPDTQYF
TRBJ2-7 | TRBV7-9 | CASHTQGRGEQYF
TRBJ2-2 | TRBV10-2 | CASRPVAGGELFF
TRBJ1-5 | TRBV6-4 | CASATESNQPQHF
TRBJ2-5 | TRBV7-9 | CASSPGLVQYQETQYF
TRBJ1-1 | TRBV25-1 | CASSESARSSEAFF
TRBJ2-2 | TRBV12-2 | CASRLNGTGRNTGELFF
TRBJ2-7 | TRBV6-1 | CASGTSLGEQYF
TRBJ2-3 | TRBV4-1 | CASSQTPSGDTQYF
TRBJ1-2 | TRBV5-4 | CASSFGDYGYTF
TRBJ1-1 | TRBV14 | CASSQTGGPREAFF
TRBJ1-6 | TRBV27 | CASRLGQGARSPLHF
TRBJ2-5 | TRBV5-1 | CASSFPGGEETQYF